These T cell receptor beta chains were read from a single sample in a study of long-term antiretroviral therapy in people with HIV. The assay was immunoSEQ multiplex PCR, and TCRdb's table has in-frame clones only and misses some. Here the sample spans 25,000 to 35,000 clones, about 97% being singletons. The sample in question was unsorted PBMCs, obtained 6.9 years after starting antiretroviral therapy. The receptors stem from a man under 40 with HIV. CDR3s include the opening cysteine and the closing phenylalanine or tryptophan. The D gene is left open where the match is weak. Only part of the rows carry a size: once, few, many, or a class if the clone is expanded.

clone_size: NA
cdr3_length: 16
v_call: TRBV6-6
d_call: NA
j_call: TRBJ1-1
cdr3_aa: CASSYVEGWVNTEAFF
cdr3_nt: TGTGCCAGCAGTTACGTTGAGGGTTGGGTGAACACTGAAGCTTTCTTT

clone_size: NA
cdr3_length: 12
v_call: TRBV10-3
d_call: NA
j_call: TRBJ2-1
cdr3_aa: CATTEAANEQFF
cdr3_nt: TGTGCCACCACGGAGGCGGCTAATGAGCAGTTCTTC

clone_size: NA
cdr3_length: 15
v_call: TRBV4-3
d_call: TRBD1
j_call: TRBJ1-3
cdr3_aa: CASSQDRQGGNTIYF
cdr3_nt: TGCGCCAGCAGCCAAGATAGACAGGGAGGAAACACCATATATTTT

clone_size: NA
cdr3_length: 15
v_call: TRBV7-2
d_call: NA
j_call: TRBJ2-3
cdr3_aa: CASSLNHGGTDTQYF
cdr3_nt: TGTGCCAGCAGCTTAAACCACGGGGGCACAGATACGCAGTATTTT

clone_size: NA
cdr3_length: 14
v_call: TRBV6-5
d_call: NA
j_call: TRBJ2-4
cdr3_aa: CASKGDLAKNIQYF
cdr3_nt: TGTGCCAGCAAGGGAGACCTAGCCAAAAACATTCAGTACTTC

clone_size: NA
cdr3_length: 14
v_call: TRBV6-1
d_call: NA
j_call: TRBJ1-4
cdr3_aa: CASSGGAGREKLFF
cdr3_nt: TGTGCCAGCAGTGGTGGGGCAGGGCGAGAGAAACTGTTTTTT

clone_size: NA
cdr3_length: 15
v_call: TRBV11-2
d_call: NA
j_call: TRBJ2-7
cdr3_aa: CASSRVGGTTYEQYF
cdr3_nt: TGTGCCAGCAGCCGAGTAGGGGGGACCACCTACGAGCAGTACTTC

clone_size: NA
cdr3_length: 15
v_call: TRBV9
d_call: TRBD1
j_call: TRBJ1-6
cdr3_aa: CASSLGTGGNSPLHF
cdr3_nt: TGTGCCAGCAGCTTAGGGACAGGGGGCAATTCACCCCTCCACTTT

clone_size: NA
cdr3_length: 13
v_call: TRBV11-1
d_call: NA
j_call: TRBJ2-3
cdr3_aa: CASSLDVTDTQYF
cdr3_nt: TGTGCCAGCAGCTTAGACGTCACAGATACGCAGTATTTT

clone_size: NA
cdr3_length: 12
v_call: TRBV30
d_call: NA
j_call: TRBJ1-6
cdr3_aa: CAWSTVNSPLHF
cdr3_nt: TGTGCCTGGAGTACGGTGAATTCACCCCTCCACTTT

clone_size: NA
cdr3_length: 15
v_call: TRBV30
d_call: NA
j_call: TRBJ1-4
cdr3_aa: CAWSPMNGGNEKLFF
cdr3_nt: TGTGCCTGGAGCCCCATGAATGGGGGAAATGAAAAACTGTTTTTT

clone_size: NA
cdr3_length: 14
v_call: TRBV7-8
d_call: NA
j_call: TRBJ2-7
cdr3_aa: CASSPRRESYEQYF
cdr3_nt: TGTGCCAGCAGCCCGCGTCGGGAATCCTACGAGCAGTACTTC

clone_size: NA
cdr3_length: 15
v_call: TRBV28
d_call: TRBD1
j_call: TRBJ1-5
cdr3_aa: CASSRTGNSNQPQHF
cdr3_nt: TGTGCCAGCAGTCGGACAGGGAATAGCAATCAGCCCCAGCATTTT

clone_size: NA
cdr3_length: 12
v_call: TRBV10-3
d_call: TRBD2
j_call: TRBJ2-5
cdr3_aa: CATRGDRETQYF
cdr3_nt: TGTGCCACGCGGGGGGACCGGGAGACCCAGTACTTC

clone_size: NA
cdr3_length: 15
v_call: TRBV10-3
d_call: NA
j_call: TRBJ2-7
cdr3_aa: CAISESGIGIYEQYF
cdr3_nt: TGTGCCATCAGTGAGTCAGGGATCGGGATATACGAGCAGTACTTC

clone_size: NA
cdr3_length: 16
v_call: TRBV4-1
d_call: TRBD1
j_call: TRBJ2-7
cdr3_aa: CASSQDGRDSNYEQYF
cdr3_nt: TGCGCCAGCAGCCAAGATGGCCGGGACAGCAATTACGAGCAGTACTTC

clone_size: NA
cdr3_length: 16
v_call: TRBV7-2
d_call: NA
j_call: TRBJ2-7
cdr3_aa: CASSLAATATRDEQYF
cdr3_nt: TGTGCCAGCAGCTTAGCGGCGACAGCGACAAGGGACGAGCAGTACTTC

clone_size: NA
cdr3_length: 11
v_call: TRBV5-1
d_call: NA
j_call: TRBJ1-1
cdr3_aa: CASSLHTEAFF
cdr3_nt: TGCGCCAGCAGCTTACACACTGAAGCTTTCTTT

clone_size: NA
cdr3_length: 18
v_call: TRBV10-3
d_call: TRBD1
j_call: TRBJ2-2
cdr3_aa: CAISERGRGPTNTGELFF
cdr3_nt: TGTGCCATCAGTGAGAGGGGCAGGGGGCCCACGAACACCGGGGAGCTGTTTTTT

clone_size: NA
cdr3_length: 16
v_call: TRBV11-2
d_call: NA
j_call: TRBJ2-2
cdr3_aa: CASSQLQGLDAGELFF
cdr3_nt: TGTGCCAGCAGCCAACTACAGGGTCTTGACGCCGGGGAGCTGTTTTTT

clone_size: NA
cdr3_length: 14
v_call: TRBV10-3
d_call: NA
j_call: TRBJ2-6
cdr3_aa: CATMRGLGANVLTF
cdr3_nt: TGTGCCACGATGAGGGGATTGGGGGCCAACGTCCTGACTTTC

clone_size: NA
cdr3_length: 16
v_call: TRBV5-1
d_call: TRBD1
j_call: TRBJ2-2
cdr3_aa: CASSLGGTGNTGELFF
cdr3_nt: TGCGCCAGCAGCTTGGGCGGGACAGGGAACACCGGGGAGCTGTTTTTT

clone_size: NA
cdr3_length: 13
v_call: TRBV5-5
d_call: NA
j_call: TRBJ2-3
cdr3_aa: CASSLASTDTQYF
cdr3_nt: TGTGCCAGCAGCTTGGCCTCGACAGATACGCAGTATTTT

clone_size: NA
cdr3_length: 19
v_call: TRBV15
d_call: TRBD2
j_call: TRBJ2-1
cdr3_aa: CATSRRPDGTSGGRGEQFF
cdr3_nt: TGTGCCACCAGCAGAAGGCCTGACGGGACTAGCGGGGGGAGAGGAGAGCAGTTCTTC

clone_size: NA
cdr3_length: 15
v_call: TRBV6-5
d_call: NA
j_call: TRBJ1-6
cdr3_aa: CASSYSTAANSPLHF
cdr3_nt: TGTGCCAGCAGTTATTCGACAGCGGCAAATTCACCCCTCCACTTT

clone_size: NA
cdr3_length: 15
v_call: TRBV4-1
d_call: TRBD2
j_call: TRBJ2-1
cdr3_aa: CASSQGGTRGNEQFF
cdr3_nt: TGCGCCAGCAGCCAAGGCGGGACTAGGGGCAATGAGCAGTTCTTC

clone_size: NA
cdr3_length: 17
v_call: TRBV27
d_call: NA
j_call: TRBJ2-1
cdr3_aa: CASSLDSGTLSWGEQFF
cdr3_nt: TGTGCCAGCAGTCTAGACTCCGGGACCCTCTCCTGGGGTGAGCAGTTCTTC

clone_size: NA
cdr3_length: 15
v_call: TRBV5-1
d_call: TRBD1
j_call: TRBJ2-2
cdr3_aa: CASSLATGEYGELFF
cdr3_nt: TGCGCCAGCAGCTTGGCGACAGGGGAGTATGGGGAGCTGTTTTTT

clone_size: NA
cdr3_length: 15
v_call: TRBV4-2
d_call: TRBD1
j_call: TRBJ1-3
cdr3_aa: CASSSPTGTGNTIYF
cdr3_nt: TGTGCCAGCAGCTCACCGACAGGGACTGGAAACACCATATATTTT

clone_size: NA
cdr3_length: 12
v_call: TRBV29-1
d_call: NA
j_call: TRBJ1-1
cdr3_aa: CSGKRDTTEAFF
cdr3_nt: TGCAGCGGAAAACGGGACACCACTGAAGCTTTCTTT

clone_size: once
cdr3_length: 18
v_call: TRBV1
d_call: NA
j_call: TRBJ2-5
cdr3_aa: CTSSQNPLAGGVQETQYF
cdr3_nt: TGCACCAGCAGCCAAAATCCACTAGCGGGGGGGGTTCAAGAGACCCAGTACTTC

clone_size: NA
cdr3_length: 15
v_call: TRBV19
d_call: NA
j_call: TRBJ1-4
cdr3_aa: CASSATGAFNEKLFF
cdr3_nt: TGTGCCAGTAGTGCAACCGGGGCTTTCAATGAAAAACTGTTTTTT

clone_size: NA
cdr3_length: 13
v_call: TRBV25-1
d_call: NA
j_call: TRBJ2-5
cdr3_aa: CASSEAVKKTQYF
cdr3_nt: TGTGCCAGCAGTGAAGCAGTCAAGAAGACCCAGTACTTC

clone_size: NA
cdr3_length: 13
v_call: TRBV6-1
d_call: TRBD1
j_call: TRBJ1-5
cdr3_aa: CASSGDRGQPQHF
cdr3_nt: TGTGCCAGCAGTGGGGACAGGGGTCAGCCCCAGCATTTT

clone_size: NA
cdr3_length: 15
v_call: TRBV4-2
d_call: NA
j_call: TRBJ2-2
cdr3_aa: CASSQPGENTGELFF
cdr3_nt: TGTGCCAGCAGCCAGCCGGGCGAGAACACCGGGGAGCTGTTTTTT

clone_size: NA
cdr3_length: 14
v_call: TRBV7-8
d_call: NA
j_call: TRBJ1-1
cdr3_aa: CASSLGRGNTEAFF
cdr3_nt: TGTGCCAGCAGCTTAGGTCGCGGGAACACTGAAGCTTTCTTT

clone_size: NA
cdr3_length: 14
v_call: TRBV6-5
d_call: NA
j_call: TRBJ1-4
cdr3_aa: CASSYSITNEKLFF
cdr3_nt: TGTGCCAGCAGTTACTCGATAACTAATGAAAAACTGTTTTTT

clone_size: NA
cdr3_length: 14
v_call: TRBV18
d_call: NA
j_call: TRBJ2-2
cdr3_aa: CASSPTNDLRELFF
cdr3_nt: TGTGCCAGCTCCCCTACAAATGATTTGCGGGAGCTGTTTTTT

clone_size: NA
cdr3_length: 16
v_call: TRBV4-2
d_call: NA
j_call: TRBJ2-6
cdr3_aa: CASSQGTSSGANVLTF
cdr3_nt: TGTGCCAGCAGCCAAGGCACGAGCTCTGGGGCCAACGTCCTGACTTTC

clone_size: NA
cdr3_length: 13
v_call: TRBV7-2
d_call: NA
j_call: TRBJ2-7
cdr3_aa: CASSWGSSYEQYF
cdr3_nt: TGTGCCAGCAGCTGGGGGAGCTCCTACGAGCAGTACTTC

clone_size: NA
cdr3_length: 13
v_call: TRBV28
d_call: NA
j_call: TRBJ2-1
cdr3_aa: CASSLAPYNEQFF
cdr3_nt: TGTGCCAGCAGTTTGGCACCGTACAATGAGCAGTTCTTC

clone_size: NA
cdr3_length: 15
v_call: TRBV15
d_call: NA
j_call: TRBJ2-7
cdr3_aa: CATSRERGAGYEQYF
cdr3_nt: TGTGCCACCAGCAGAGAAAGGGGGGCGGGTTACGAGCAGTACTTC

clone_size: NA
cdr3_length: 10
v_call: TRBV6-4
d_call: NA
j_call: TRBJ1-1
cdr3_aa: CASSDSEAFF
cdr3_nt: TGTGCCAGCAGTGACTCCGAAGCTTTCTTT

clone_size: NA
cdr3_length: 14
v_call: TRBV28
d_call: TRBD1
j_call: TRBJ2-7
cdr3_aa: CASSLPRGSHEQYF
cdr3_nt: TGTGCCAGCAGTTTACCCAGGGGGTCCCACGAGCAGTACTTC

clone_size: NA
cdr3_length: 15
v_call: TRBV27
d_call: NA
j_call: TRBJ2-1
cdr3_aa: CATALRTGFRDEQFF
cdr3_nt: TGTGCCACCGCCCTTAGAACAGGGTTTAGAGATGAGCAGTTCTTC

clone_size: NA
cdr3_length: 12
v_call: TRBV7-9
d_call: NA
j_call: TRBJ2-7
cdr3_aa: CASLRAGDEQYF
cdr3_nt: TGTGCCAGTCTTAGGGCCGGGGACGAGCAGTACTTC

clone_size: NA
cdr3_length: 14
v_call: TRBV7-6
d_call: TRBD1
j_call: TRBJ2-7
cdr3_aa: CASSRTGAFFEQYF
cdr3_nt: TGTGCCAGCAGCCGGACAGGGGCGTTCTTCGAGCAGTACTTC

clone_size: NA
cdr3_length: 14
v_call: TRBV30
d_call: TRBD1
j_call: TRBJ1-1
cdr3_aa: CAWKVQGGDTEAFF
cdr3_nt: TGTGCCTGGAAAGTGCAGGGGGGGGACACTGAAGCTTTCTTT

clone_size: NA
cdr3_length: 16
v_call: TRBV19
d_call: NA
j_call: TRBJ1-4
cdr3_aa: CASSLQVRGPNEKLFF
cdr3_nt: TGTGCCAGTAGCCTTCAAGTACGAGGGCCAAATGAAAAACTGTTTTTT

clone_size: once
cdr3_length: 12
v_call: TRBV5-1
d_call: NA
j_call: TRBJ2-2
cdr3_aa: CASRTNTGELFF
cdr3_nt: TGCGCCAGCAGGACGAACACCGGGGAGCTGTTTTTT

clone_size: NA
cdr3_length: 15
v_call: TRBV9
d_call: NA
j_call: TRBJ2-3
cdr3_aa: CASSVKGSRTDTQYF
cdr3_nt: TGTGCCAGCAGCGTAAAGGGCTCTCGGACAGATACGCAGTATTTT

clone_size: NA
cdr3_length: 11
v_call: TRBV20-1
d_call: TRBD1
j_call: TRBJ1-2
cdr3_aa: CSALTGSGYTF
cdr3_nt: TGCAGTGCCCTGACAGGGTCTGGCTACACCTTC

clone_size: NA
cdr3_length: 14
v_call: TRBV9
d_call: NA
j_call: TRBJ2-7
cdr3_aa: CASSVAGAGYEQYF
cdr3_nt: TGTGCCAGCAGCGTAGCTGGGGCGGGCTACGAGCAGTACTTC

clone_size: NA
cdr3_length: 12
v_call: TRBV13
d_call: NA
j_call: TRBJ1-5
cdr3_aa: CASGQGGQPQHF
cdr3_nt: TGTGCCAGCGGTCAGGGAGGGCAGCCCCAGCATTTT

clone_size: NA
cdr3_length: 14
v_call: TRBV28
d_call: NA
j_call: TRBJ1-5
cdr3_aa: CASSFRGTHQPQHF
cdr3_nt: TGTGCCAGCAGTTTTCGGGGGACCCATCAGCCCCAGCATTTT

clone_size: once
cdr3_length: 14
v_call: TRBV2
d_call: NA
j_call: TRBJ1-2
cdr3_aa: CASSEARNNYGYTF
cdr3_nt: TGTGCCAGCAGTGAAGCCCGGAATAACTATGGCTACACCTTC

clone_size: NA
cdr3_length: 14
v_call: TRBV25-1
d_call: NA
j_call: TRBJ1-6
cdr3_aa: CASSEFRVNSPLHF
cdr3_nt: TGTGCCAGCAGTGAATTTAGGGTCAATTCACCCCTCCACTTT

clone_size: NA
cdr3_length: 12
v_call: TRBV6-5
d_call: NA
j_call: TRBJ2-2
cdr3_aa: CASSYPLGELFF
cdr3_nt: TGTGCCAGCAGTTACCCCCTTGGGGAGCTGTTTTTT

clone_size: once
cdr3_length: 13
v_call: TRBV10-3
d_call: NA
j_call: TRBJ2-5
cdr3_aa: CAISDRGRETQYF
cdr3_nt: TGTGCCATCAGTGATAGGGGAAGGGAGACCCAGTACTTC

clone_size: NA
cdr3_length: 13
v_call: TRBV11-2
d_call: TRBD1
j_call: TRBJ1-1
cdr3_aa: CASRRPGGTEAFF
cdr3_nt: TGTGCCAGCAGGAGACCAGGGGGTACTGAAGCTTTCTTT